This T cell receptor (beta chain) appears in the sequencing data of a study of molecular identifiers for immune sequencing clone quantification. This clonotype was counted a few times. Its antigen is undetermined. Between about 18,000 and 1,100,000 sorted cells, with 10%, 30% or 50% RNA, yielded naive CD8 libraries. TCRdb passed the PCR reads through MiXCR, listing each CDR3 protein once. In the table there are over 600,000 distinct CDR3 sequences, nearly 20% of which are singletons. Study observations and caveats: Spiked Jurkat TCR RNA equivalent to one cell was reportedly detectable in some 960,000 naive cells.

What was sequenced was naive CD8+ T cells from blood, with Jurkat cell RNA spiked in. Subset in this sample: FACS-sorted CD8+CD4-CCR7+CD45RA+ naive T cells. This TCR was recovered from a human donor in good health. Some libraries in this study had Jurkat cell RNA spiked in.

DNA of the CDR3: TGTGCCAGTAGTATAGTCACAGGGGAACTTGCCTACGAGCAGTACTTC. Amino acids: CASSIVTGELAYEQYF. V gene TRBV19 combines with J gene TRBJ2-7, with 7 nucleotides matching TRBD1. Unmatched junction bases numbered 8, after V lost 1 base and J lost 2 bases. This CDR3 has 16 residues. The germline V gene encodes CDR1 LNHDA and CDR2 SQIVND (reference sequence).